This T cell receptor beta chain appears in the sequencing data of a study of shared clonotypes between healthy human individuals. Selected positively for CCR7 and CD45RO-negative, naive CD8 cells excluded terminally differentiated effector memory CD45RA+ cells. Repertoires were generated with immunoSEQ multiplex PCR, while TCRdb's copy carries only in-frame clones and drops some. The top ten hold about 24% of the sample, which has fewer than 800,000 clones, around 92% seen once. J gave up 3 bases and V 1 base, and 7 bases lay outside the gene matches. CDR3 length: 16 residues. Germline CDR1 reads SGHDT; CDR2 reads YYEEEE.

The V gene is TRBV5-6, the J gene TRBJ2-1; 7 bases align to TRBD1. Sequencing input: naive CD8+ T cells sorted from blood. The receptor's source is a man aged 25-45 years in good health. CDR3 amino acids: CASSLLTGISYNEQFF. CDR3 nucleotides: TGTGCCAGCAGCTTGCTGACAGGGATAAGCTACAATGAGCAGTTCTTC.